A single sample is the source of the 10 T cell receptor beta chains below, sequenced in a study of blood T cell repertoires in COVID-19. Using immunoSEQ multiplex PCR, the repertoire was profiled, and TCRdb retains in-frame clones only, with some absent. The sample comprises tens of thousands of clones, roughly 80% of which are singletons, and 20% to 30% rests with the top ten. Sequencing used peripheral blood. Receptors were obtained from a man older than 75 with active or convalescent COVID-19.

The V call is TRBV5-4, the J call TRBJ1-2; D is perhaps TRBD1 (5 bases). This CDR3 is 13 amino acids long. V was pared by 1 base and J by 8 bases, with 12 bases between. Germline V gives CDR1 SGHNT, CDR2 YYREEE (reference sequence). The CDR3 DNA sequence: TGTGCCAGCAGCTTGTCCGGGGCGGGAGGCTACACCTTC. Amino acids: CASSLSGAGGYTF.

The V call is TRBV6-5, the J call TRBJ1-2, with no clear D. The CDR3 covers 16 residues. Germline V lookup: CDR1 MNHEY, CDR2 SVGAGI. V shed 1 base and J shed 1 base, with 13 bases lying between them. The CDR3 is CASSYFRQTFNYGYTF. DNA for the CDR3: TGTGCCAGCAGTTACTTCCGACAAACTTTTAACTATGGCTACACCTTC.

The V and J genes are TRBV5-1 and TRBJ2-7, with TRBD1 identical over 9 bases. This CDR3 has 13 amino acids. V gave up 3 bases and J gave up 4 bases; unmatched junction bases: 2. Germline V gene data show CDR1 as SGHRS and CDR2 as YFSETQ. CDR3 amino acids: CASSYGQGYEQYF. The CDR3 DNA is TGCGCCAGCAGCTATGGACAGGGGTACGAGCAGTACTTC.

This chain uses TRBV7-9 with TRBJ2-2; TRBD1 is a possible D gene (6 bases). Germline CDR1 SEHNR, CDR2 FQNEAQ (reference sequence). V shed 3 bases and J shed 0 bases, with 8 bases lying between them. The CDR3 spans 15 residues. The CDR3 bases are TGTGCCAGCAGCTTGGGGGCCTCGAACACCGGGGAGCTGTTTTTT. Amino acids: CASSLGASNTGELFF.

This chain connects TRBV6-2 or TRBV6-3 to TRBJ1-2; no clear D. V lost 4 bases and J lost 4, with 13 bases in between. The CDR3 consists of 14 residues. Per germline, CDR1 MNHEY and CDR2 SVGEGT. In DNA form, the CDR3 reads TGTGCCAGCAGTTCTCGACTTACCATCTATGGCTACACCTTC. Translation: CASSSRLTIYGYTF.

V and J are TRBV7-2 and TRBJ1-1; possibly TRBD1 for D (5 bases). The CDR3 extends over 15 amino acids. Germline loops: CDR1 SGHTA, CDR2 FQGNSA. The V gene lost 5 bases and the J gene lost 0 bases, with 13 bases spanning the gap. CDR3 bases: TGTGCCAGCAGCCCCAGTGGGGGGGTGAACACTGAAGCTTTCTTT. Its translation is CASSPSGGVNTEAFF.

This clone appeared a few times. This sample includes further DNA sequences coding for the same CDR3. The V gene is TRBV27, the J gene TRBJ2-5, with D perhaps TRBD1 (5 bases). The CDR3 runs to 13 residues. Trimming took off 8 bases at V and 5 bases at J, with 15 bases between the two ends. Germline V lookup: CDR1 MNHEY, CDR2 SMNVEV (reference sequence). The CDR3 loop reads CASSHGAWETQYF. The CDR3 DNA reads TGTGCCAGCTCCCATGGGGCCTGGGAGACCCAGTACTTC.

The J gene is TRBJ2-1, the V gene TRBV5-3, with TRBD2 matching over 13 bases. TRBV5-3 is an ORF; its function is uncertain. The CDR3 length is 16 residues. V lost 2 bases to trimming and J lost 4 bases; unmatched junction nucleotides: 3. The CDR3 bases are TGTGCCAGAAGCTTAGGACTAGCGGGGGAGTACAATGAGCAGTTCTTC. Encoded protein: CARSLGLAGEYNEQFF.

The genes are TRBV6-2 or TRBV6-3 and TRBJ1-2, with D perhaps TRBD1 (5 bases). The germline V gene has CDR1 MNHEY and CDR2 SVGEGT. V was shortened by 3 bases and J by 6 bases, with 14 bases between the two germline ends. CDR3 size: 14 residues. CDR3 residues: CASSYWGDKDGYTF. In DNA form, the CDR3 reads TGTGCCAGCAGTTATTGGGGGGATAAGGATGGCTACACCTTC.

This chain links TRBV19 with TRBJ1-4; 7 nucleotides line up with TRBD1. Unmatched junction bases numbered 8, after V lost 5 bases and J lost 8 bases. The CDR3 sequence is 14 residues long. The V gene's germline CDR1 is LNHDA and CDR2 SQIVND (reference sequence). CDR3 amino acids: CASSREQGNEKLFF. In DNA, the CDR3 is TGTGCCAGTAGTCGCGAACAGGGGAACGAAAAACTGTTTTTT.